Listed below are T cell receptor beta chains from one sample, sequenced in a study of blood T cell repertoires in COVID-19. Some clones are missing from TCRdb's copy, which holds only in-frame ones; the method was immunoSEQ multiplex PCR. The data show around 160,000 clones, 80% seen once. The sample was PBMCs or T cells enriched from blood (not recorded which). The receptors come from a man aged 35 to 55 who had recovered from COVID-19. Each CDR3 is given with its conserved first and last residue. Fields, in order: V gene, J gene, D gene, clone size, CDR3 DNA, CDR3 protein. A D gene is named only where the DNA matches it firmly. For some rows the clone size is stated as once, few or many, or as a class when expanded; others skip it.

V: TRBV5-8
J: TRBJ1-2
D: -
size: -
DNA: TGTGCCAGCAGCTTGGGGATCAGGAACTATGGCTACACCTTC
CDR3: CASSLGIRNYGYTF

V: TRBV2
J: TRBJ1-1
D: -
size: -
DNA: TGTGCCAGCAGCCTAGGTGGTTCCATGAACACTGAAGCTTTCTTT
CDR3: CASSLGGSMNTEAFF

V: TRBV11-2
J: TRBJ1-1
D: -
size: -
DNA: TGTGCCAGCAGCTTTGGGAGGGCCACTGAAGCTTTCTTT
CDR3: CASSFGRATEAFF

V: TRBV11-3
J: TRBJ2-1
D: TRBD2
size: -
DNA: TGTGCCAGCAGCTTAAATTCTGGCGGGGGTGAGCAGTTCTTC
CDR3: CASSLNSGGGEQFF

V: TRBV12-3/TRBV12-4
J: TRBJ1-3
D: -
size: -
DNA: TGTGCCAGTGGGGACTCGTCTGGAAACACCATATATTTT
CDR3: CASGDSSGNTIYF

V: TRBV6-5
J: TRBJ1-2
D: -
size: -
DNA: TGTGCCAGCAGTAGCACGCGGGGCTACACCTTC
CDR3: CASSSTRGYTF

V: TRBV18
J: TRBJ1-2
D: TRBD1
size: once
DNA: TGTGCCAGCTCAGAAGCAGGGACAGGGGGCGGCTATGGCTACACCTTC
CDR3: CASSEAGTGGGYGYTF

V: TRBV30
J: TRBJ1-1
D: -
size: -
DNA: TGTGCCTGGAGTGTTCAGGAAAGGACTGAAGCTTTCTTT
CDR3: CAWSVQERTEAFF

V: TRBV5-1
J: TRBJ1-2
D: TRBD1
size: -
DNA: TGCGCCAGCAGCTTAAACCGGGACAGCTATGGCTACACCTTC
CDR3: CASSLNRDSYGYTF

V: TRBV6-2/TRBV6-3
J: TRBJ2-5
D: -
size: few
DNA: TGTGCCAGCAGTTGGGCGGACAGTTCCCAAGAGACCCAGTACTTC
CDR3: CASSWADSSQETQYF

V: TRBV19
J: TRBJ2-7
D: -
size: -
DNA: TGTGCCAGTAGCCTTGGACATTTCTACGAGCAGTACTTC
CDR3: CASSLGHFYEQYF

V: TRBV7-6
J: TRBJ2-1
D: -
size: -
DNA: TGTGCCAGCAGCTTAATTACTACCTACAATGAGCAGTTCTTC
CDR3: CASSLITTYNEQFF

V: TRBV5-1
J: TRBJ1-3
D: -
size: -
DNA: TGCGCCAGCAGCCCAGGCCTAAATGTCCGCAACAGGCCAGACTCTGGAAACACCATATATTTT
CDR3: CASSPGLNVRNRPDSGNTIYF

V: TRBV29-1
J: TRBJ2-2
D: -
size: -
DNA: TGCAGCGTTGACGGTTCCACCGGGGAGCTGTTTTTT
CDR3: CSVDGSTGELFF

V: TRBV3-1/TRBV3-2
J: TRBJ2-5
D: -
size: few
DNA: TGTGCCAGCAGCCAAGACATGGAGACCCAGTACTTC
CDR3: CASSQDMETQYF

V: TRBV14
J: TRBJ1-2
D: TRBD1
size: once
DNA: TGTGCCAGCAGCCAAGTCGCAGGACAGGGGGGCTATGGCTACACCTTC
CDR3: CASSQVAGQGGYGYTF

V: TRBV12-5
J: TRBJ1-1
D: -
size: -
DNA: TGTGCTAGTGGTTTGTCAGGGAGGACTGAAGCTTTCTTT
CDR3: CASGLSGRTEAFF

V: TRBV19
J: TRBJ2-2
D: TRBD1
size: -
DNA: TGTGCCACCATGGGACAGGCCTACACCGGGGAGCTGTTTTTT
CDR3: CATMGQAYTGELFF

V: TRBV7-9
J: TRBJ2-2
D: -
size: -
DNA: TGTGCCAGCAGCCCTAGAGGCGGCCCTCCGAACACCGGGGAGCTGTTTTTT
CDR3: CASSPRGGPPNTGELFF

V: TRBV29-1
J: TRBJ2-5
D: -
size: -
DNA: TGCAGCGTAGCAAGCGACGGGGGTAACGGAGAGACCCAGTACTTC
CDR3: CSVASDGGNGETQYF

V: TRBV11-2
J: TRBJ1-1
D: -
size: -
DNA: TGTGCCAGCAGCTCCAGGGTTCTTTCGGGCACTGAAGCTTTCTTT
CDR3: CASSSRVLSGTEAFF

V: TRBV3-1/TRBV3-2
J: TRBJ1-2
D: -
size: -
DNA: TGTGCCAGCAGCACAACAGGGAACTATGGCTACACCTTC
CDR3: CASSTTGNYGYTF

V: TRBV9
J: TRBJ1-2
D: TRBD1
size: -
DNA: TGTGCCAGCGCTAGGGGGCAGGGGACTTTCGCAGGGTCTGGCTACACCTTC
CDR3: CASARGQGTFAGSGYTF

V: TRBV30
J: TRBJ2-2
D: -
size: once
DNA: TGTGCCTGGAGTAGATATAACAGGGCCGGGGAGCTGTTTTTT
CDR3: CAWSRYNRAGELFF

V: TRBV19
J: TRBJ2-3
D: TRBD2
size: -
DNA: TGTGCCAGCAGACTAGCGGGGGGCCGCGATACGCAGTATTTT
CDR3: CASRLAGGRDTQYF

V: TRBV9
J: TRBJ1-2
D: TRBD1
size: -
DNA: TGTGCCAGCAGCGTGGCAGGGGGCGGCTATGGCTACACCTTC
CDR3: CASSVAGGGYGYTF